This T cell receptor beta chain was recovered during a study of cytomegalovirus exposure and HLA in healthy donors. 13 Jbeta primers and 60 Vbeta primers were used for the PCR. The method was immunoSEQ multiplex PCR; TCRdb's version includes in-frame clones alone and lacks a portion of them. The table includes roughly 150,000 clones, 60% to 85% detected once. For this clone: The antigen remains undetermined.

CDR1 and CDR2 from the germline V gene are MNHEY and SVGAGI. J was trimmed by 6 bases and V by 6 bases; bases with no gene match: 8. The CDR3 sequence is 15 residues long. Study findings and constraints: Specific recognition of CMV antigens was confirmed in vitro for a few chains (all CMV-associated). Roughly uniform depth of sequencing across donors was assumed in presence/absence analyses. In the analysis, some V segments, TRBV6-2 and TRBV6-3 included, were excluded as indistinguishable. One variant, a missense change in DCLRE1C, was linked in a later analysis to TCR beta V- and J-gene trimming.

The chain has TRBV6-5 and TRBJ1-5, with 10 bases that match TRBD1. Sequenced sample: PBMCs. This receptor was obtained from a woman aged 40 to 50 in good health and CMV-seropositive. The CDR3 loop reads CASSQRQGAIQPQHF. For the CDR3, the DNA is TGTGCCAGCAGCCAAAGACAGGGGGCGATTCAGCCCCAGCATTTT.